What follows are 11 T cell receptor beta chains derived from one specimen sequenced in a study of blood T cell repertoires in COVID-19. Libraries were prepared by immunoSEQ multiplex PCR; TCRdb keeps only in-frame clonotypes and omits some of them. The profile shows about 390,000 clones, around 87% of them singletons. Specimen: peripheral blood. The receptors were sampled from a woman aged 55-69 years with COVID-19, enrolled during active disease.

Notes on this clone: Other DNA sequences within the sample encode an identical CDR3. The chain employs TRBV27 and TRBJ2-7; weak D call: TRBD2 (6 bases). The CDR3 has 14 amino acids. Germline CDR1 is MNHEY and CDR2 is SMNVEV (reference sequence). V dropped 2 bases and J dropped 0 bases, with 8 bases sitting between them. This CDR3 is CASSLGGSSYEQYF. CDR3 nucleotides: TGTGCCAGCAGTTTAGGGGGGAGCTCCTACGAGCAGTACTTC.

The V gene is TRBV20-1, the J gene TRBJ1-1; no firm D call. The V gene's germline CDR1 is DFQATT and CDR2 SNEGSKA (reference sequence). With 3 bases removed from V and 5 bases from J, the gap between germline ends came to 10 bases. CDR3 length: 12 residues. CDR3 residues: CSASSGSTEAFF. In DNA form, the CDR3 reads TGCAGTGCTAGTTCGGGATCTACTGAAGCTTTCTTT.

CDR3 protein: CATSARVGSSYEQYF. The CDR3 DNA follows: TGTGCCACCAGTGCGAGGGTCGGATCCTCCTACGAGCAGTACTTC. The V gene is TRBV24-1, the J gene TRBJ2-7, with a possible D match to TRBD2 (5 bases). Deletions cut 5 bases from V and 0 bases from J, with 13 bases between. This CDR3 region has 15 residues. Germline V gene sequence: CDR1 KGHDR, CDR2 SFDVKD.

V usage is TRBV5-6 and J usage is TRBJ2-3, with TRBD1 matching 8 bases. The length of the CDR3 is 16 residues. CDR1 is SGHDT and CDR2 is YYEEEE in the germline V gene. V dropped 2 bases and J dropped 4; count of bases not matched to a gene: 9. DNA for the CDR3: TGTGCCAGCAGCTTTTCCGACAGGGGAAGGGCAGATACGCAGTATTTT. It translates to CASSFSDRGRADTQYF.

The chain's CDR3 is CAWEGQGHSPLHF. For the CDR3, the DNA is TGTGCCTGGGAGGGACAGGGGCATTCACCCCTCCACTTT. The chain uses TRBV30 and TRBJ1-6, with 10 nucleotides matching TRBD1. CDR1 GTSNPN and CDR2 SVGIG come from the germline V gene (reference sequence). V shed 5 bases, J shed 8 bases, and the junction held 3 bases outside the gene matches. The CDR3 totals 13 residues.

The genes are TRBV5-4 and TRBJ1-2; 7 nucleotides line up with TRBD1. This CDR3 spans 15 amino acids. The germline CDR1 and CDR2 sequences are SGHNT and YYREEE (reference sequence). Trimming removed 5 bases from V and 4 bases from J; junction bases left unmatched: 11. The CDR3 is CASRSMKGAGYGYTF. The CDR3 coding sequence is TGTGCCAGCAGATCAATGAAGGGGGCCGGCTATGGCTACACCTTC. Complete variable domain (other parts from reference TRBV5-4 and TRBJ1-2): ETGVTQSPTHLIKTRGQQVTLRCSSQSGHNTVSWYQQALGQGPQFIFQYYREEENGRGNFPPRFSGLQFPNYSSELNVNALELDDSALYLCASRSMKGAGYGYTFGSGTRLTVV.

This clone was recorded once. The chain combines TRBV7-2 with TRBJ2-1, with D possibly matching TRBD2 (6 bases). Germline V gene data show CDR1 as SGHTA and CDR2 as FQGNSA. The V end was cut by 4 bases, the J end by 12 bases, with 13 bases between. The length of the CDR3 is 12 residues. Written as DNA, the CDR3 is TGTGCCAGCAGCTCAAGTAGCGGCTCGCAGTTCTTC. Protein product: CASSSSSGSQFF.

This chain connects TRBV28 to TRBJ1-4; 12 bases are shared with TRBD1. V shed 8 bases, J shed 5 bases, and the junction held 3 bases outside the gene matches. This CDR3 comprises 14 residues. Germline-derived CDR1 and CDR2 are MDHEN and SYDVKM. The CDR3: CASGDRGLNEKLFF. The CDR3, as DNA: TGTGCCAGCGGGGACAGGGGGCTAAATGAAAAACTGTTTTTT.

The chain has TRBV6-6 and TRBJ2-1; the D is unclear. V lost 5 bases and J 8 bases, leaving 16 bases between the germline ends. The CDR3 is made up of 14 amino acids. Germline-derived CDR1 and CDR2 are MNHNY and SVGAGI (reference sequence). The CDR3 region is CASSPGSRFHEQFF. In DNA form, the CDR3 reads TGTGCCAGCAGTCCCGGTTCTAGGTTCCATGAGCAGTTCTTC.

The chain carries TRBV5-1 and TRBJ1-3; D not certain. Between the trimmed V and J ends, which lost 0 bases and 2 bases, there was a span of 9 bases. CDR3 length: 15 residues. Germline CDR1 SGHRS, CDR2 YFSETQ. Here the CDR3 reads CASSLGLVTGNTIYF. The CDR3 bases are TGCGCCAGCAGCTTGGGCTTAGTCACTGGAAACACCATATATTTT.

The CDR3 DNA is TGCAGCGGGCGCCGGAGGGAAACTGAAGCTTTCTTT. It codes for CSGRRRETEAFF. The chain employs TRBV29-1 and TRBJ1-1; D call uncertain. Germline V gene lookup returns CDR1 SQVTM and CDR2 ANQGSEA. The V end lost 7 bases, the J end lost 5 bases, and 14 bases lay between the germline ends. This CDR3 contains 12 residues.